This TCR beta chain was identified in a study of T-cell reconstitution after alpha-beta-depleted transplantation in children (dated by TCRdb to between 2015 and 2016). As for the study more broadly: Using TCR repertoire profiling, the study quantitatively followed how T-cell immune reconstitution unfolded in children after TCRalphabeta/CD19-depleted allogeneic hematopoietic cell transplantation. The paper's findings and limits, for the study overall: Apparently early alphabetaT-cell count recovery about two months after transplant reportedly relied on only several hundred rapidly expanded clones derived from non-depleted graft cells. The frequencies of hyperexpanded clones fell over the following months, and after one year, T-cell counts and TCRbeta diversity were mostly attributed to newly produced T cells. In some patients, the high TCRbeta diversity seen at day 60 was put down to recipient T cells and intrathymic progenitors that had survived conditioning.

The library relied on PCR. The run used an Illumina HiSeq 2500. Molecular barcoding was employed in the preparation of TCR libraries, with unique molecular identifiers being used to normalize TCRbeta repertoire quantification. The public sequencing data were trimmed at Q25 with fastp and processed into clonotypes with MiXCR by TCRdb, which kept only in-frame beta chains. Merged by CDR3 protein, the rows form single entries marked with the most common genes and DNA. The sample records approximately 80,000 distinct CDR3 sequences, around an eighth of which are singletons. The ten largest account for 27% of the sample. A note on this clonotype: What this receptor recognizes is not known. Per-base quality was not reported, and no clone a single base away is much larger than it.

Here V drops 5 bases and J drops 2 bases, and the junction holds 7 bases not matched to any gene. The CDR3 goes from the cysteine to the phenylalanine over 15 residues. This entry keeps only the CDR3 DNA: 45 bases, framed from base 1. The germline V gene (reference sequence) sets CDR1 to SEHNR and CDR2 to FQNEAQ. The label giving this sample's treatment or condition can be read as: allogeneic hematopoietic cell transplantation with graft depleted of TCRalphabeta T cells and CD19 B cells. TCRalphabeta/CD19-depleted allogeneic hematopoietic cell grafts were given to the transplant recipients, all of whom were children.

Sequences were derived from PBMCs, mostly from graft donor cells, sampled 180 days after TCRalphabeta/CD19-depleted stem cell transplant. The chain is assembled from TRBV7-9 and TRBJ2-7; 9 bases in the junction line up with TRBD2. This sequence originates from a male patient between 2 and 10 years old who had a stem cell transplant for acute lymphoblastic leukemia, so the T cells may come from the graft donor. The bases are TGTGCCAGCAGCCATTCCGGGACTAGCCCCTACGAGCAGTACTTC. It codes for CASSHSGTSPYEQYF.